These 11 T cell receptor beta chains came from one sample sequenced in a study of cytomegalovirus exposure and HLA in healthy donors. Method: immunoSEQ multiplex PCR; TCRdb's copy keeps in-frame clones and lacks some. The repertoire consists of about 110,000 clones, with roughly 90% occurring once and the leading ten covering around 2.1%. The sequencing sample was made of PBMCs. The source is a woman under 30 in good health and CMV-seronegative.

The chain employs TRBV4-1 and TRBJ2-3; D call uncertain. CDR3 size: 17 residues. V was trimmed by 0 bases and J by 2 bases, leaving 15 bases between them. The V gene's germline CDR1 is MGHRA and CDR2 YSYEKL. The CDR3 reads CASSQELPGPSTDTQYF. CDR3 coding DNA: TGCGCCAGCAGCCAAGAGCTCCCTGGGCCCTCCACAGATACGCAGTATTTT.

The rearrangement joins TRBV27 to TRBJ1-2; 10 nucleotides line up with TRBD1. CDR1 is MNHEY, CDR2 SMNVEV, per germline (reference sequence). After removal of 7 bases from V and 7 bases from J, the junction contained 15 bases not matched to a gene. The CDR3 runs to 16 residues. Here the CDR3 DNA reads TGTGCCAGCACCTCCGCCTTGACAGGGGGCGCGTCTGGCTACACCTTC. Encoded protein: CASTSALTGGASGYTF.

The V and J genes are TRBV6-6 and TRBJ2-7, with TRBD2 matching over 11 bases. From germline, CDR1 is MNHNY and CDR2 SVGAGI (reference sequence). The CDR3 runs to 16 residues. V shed 2 bases, J shed 5 bases, and the junction held 8 bases outside the gene matches. DNA for the CDR3: TGTGCCAGCAGTTACGCAACTAGCGGGAGTTTGAACGAGCAGTACTTC. Translating gives CASSYATSGSLNEQYF.

This clone has only a few counts. The chain combines TRBV11-1 with TRBJ2-7; D call uncertain. Germline V lookup: CDR1 SGHAT, CDR2 FQDESV (reference sequence). CDR3 length equals 15 residues. Trimming took off 1 base at V and 6 bases at J, with 16 bases between the two ends. CDR3 protein: CASSLDEAVMREQYF. The CDR3 DNA reads as TGTGCCAGCAGCTTAGACGAGGCTGTCATGCGCGAGCAGTACTTC.

The rearrangement links TRBV4-3 to TRBJ2-6; 12 positions agree with TRBD1. Germline CDR1 reads LGHNA; CDR2 reads YSLEER. CDR3 length: 18 residues. After removal of 3 bases from V and 2 bases from J, the junction contained 5 bases not matched to a gene. The CDR3 DNA is TGCGCCAGCAGCCAGGGACAGGGGGCGTTCCCTGGGGCCAACGTCCTGACTTTC. It is translated as CASSQGQGAFPGANVLTF.

This chain uses TRBV9 with TRBJ2-2; D possibly corresponds to TRBD1 (6 bases). Trimming left V 7 bases short and J 0 bases short, with 10 bases between. The CDR3 is 14 amino acids. Germline lookup yields CDR1 SGDLS and CDR2 YYNGEE. The CDR3 here is CASDDRSNTGELFF. The CDR3 DNA reads as TGTGCCAGCGACGACAGGTCGAACACCGGGGAGCTGTTTTTT.

The V gene is TRBV7-2, the J gene TRBJ1-2, with a possible D match to TRBD1 (5 bases). The CDR3 consists of 14 residues. Trimming left V 5 bases short and J 2 bases short, with 12 bases between. CDR1 and CDR2 from the germline V gene are SGHTA and FQGNSA. The CDR3 sequence: CASSQAGLNYGYTF. The CDR3 DNA reads TGTGCCAGCAGCCAAGCAGGGTTAAACTATGGCTACACCTTC.

This clone was observed many times. This chain links TRBV6-4 with TRBJ2-2, with 10 bases lining up with TRBD2. This CDR3 is 14 amino acids long. Germline V gene lookup returns CDR1 MRHNA and CDR2 SNTAGT. Trimming cost V 4 bases and J 4 bases; bases outside gene matches: 0. The CDR3, as DNA: TGTGCCAGCAGTGCTAGCGGGGGCACCGGGGAGCTGTTTTTT. Its translation: CASSASGGTGELFF.

The gene calls are TRBV4-3 and TRBJ2-1; D is unclear. Germline-derived CDR1 and CDR2 are LGHNA and YSLEER. V lost 2 bases and J lost 2, with 22 bases in between. This CDR3 region has 19 residues. CDR3: CASSQSKLPSTKAYNEQFF. The CDR3 nucleotides read TGCGCCAGCAGCCAATCAAAGCTCCCGTCTACTAAAGCCTACAATGAGCAGTTCTTC.

This chain connects TRBV9 to TRBJ1-6; D call uncertain. The germline V gene encodes CDR1 SGDLS and CDR2 YYNGEE. This CDR3 is 15 amino acids long. Trimming removed 0 bases at V and 7 bases at J, with 11 bases between. DNA of the CDR3: TGTGCCAGCAGCGTAGAAGCGGATTCGAATTCACCCCTCCACTTT. It yields the protein CASSVEADSNSPLHF.

V and J are TRBV27 and TRBJ2-7; tentative D call: TRBD1 (6 bases). CDR1 is MNHEY and CDR2 is SMNVEV in the germline V gene (reference sequence). This CDR3 region has 16 residues. V shed 4 bases and J shed 0 bases, with 16 bases lying between them. CDR3 sequence reads: CASSCPTGLSSYEQYF. CDR3 in DNA: TGTGCCAGCAGTTGCCCAACAGGGTTAAGCTCCTACGAGCAGTACTTC.